These 10 T cell receptor beta chains were all obtained from the same sample, sequenced in a study of blood T cell repertoires in COVID-19. Only in-frame clones appear in the TCRdb table, and some are missing; sequencing was by immunoSEQ multiplex PCR. The table shows a few hundred thousand clones, with approximately 84% occurring only once. Sequences were obtained from PBMCs or T cells enriched from blood (not recorded which). The receptors were sampled from a woman aged 18-29 years who had recovered from COVID-19.

This chain connects TRBV11-2 to TRBJ2-3; D perhaps matches TRBD2 (6 bases). CDR3 length: 12 amino acids. Trimming took 4 bases from V and 7 from J, leaving 9 bases between them. Germline loops: CDR1 SGHAT, CDR2 FQNNGV. This CDR3 reads CASSWEDHTQYF. The CDR3 nucleotides are TGTGCCAGCAGCTGGGAGGACCATACGCAGTATTTT. The full variable domain, rest sourced from reference TRBV11-2 and TRBJ2-3, is EAGVAQSPRYKIIEKRQSVAFWCNPISGHATLYWYQQILGQGPKLLIQFQNNGVVDDSQLPKDRFSAERLKGVDSTLKIQPAKLEDSAVYLCASSWEDHTQYFGPGTRLTVL.

V usage is TRBV5-6 and J usage is TRBJ1-2, with a weak D call TRBD1 (5 bases). The germline V gene has CDR1 SGHDT and CDR2 YYEEEE. CDR3 length: 15 residues. Trimming cost V 0 bases and J 4 bases, with 13 bases left between them. In DNA form, the CDR3 reads TGTGCCAGCAGCTTGGGGGCAGGGTGGCTCTATGGCTACACCTTC. This encodes CASSLGAGWLYGYTF.

This chain uses TRBV7-8 with TRBJ2-7; 9 positions match TRBD1. The CDR3 totals 19 residues. Germline V CDR1 and CDR2: SGHVS, FQNEAQ. Germline trimming cut 2 bases from V and 7 bases from J; bases unmatched to any gene: 21. The CDR3 DNA reads TGTGCCAGCAGCTTACCCAGGACAGGGGCCTCCCCCCTCAAGTGGGAGCAGTACTTC. As protein: CASSLPRTGASPLKWEQYF.

This chain connects TRBV6-5 to TRBJ2-7; possible D gene TRBD2, 5 bases. The V end lost 5 bases, the J end lost 1 base, and 6 bases lay between the germline ends. This CDR3 is built from 12 residues. Germline V gives CDR1 MNHEY, CDR2 SVGAGI. The CDR3: CASSRGSYEQYF. In DNA form, the CDR3 reads TGTGCCAGCAGTCGGGGATCCTACGAGCAGTACTTC.

The rearrangement uses TRBV7-2 and TRBJ2-5, with TRBD1 as a possible D gene (6 bases). Deletions cut 3 bases from V and 3 bases from J, with 17 bases between. CDR1 is SGHTA and CDR2 is FQGNSA in the germline V gene. This CDR3 spans 16 amino acids. As DNA, the CDR3 is TGTGCCAGCAGCTTGAGGTCAGGGGCATCCGAAGAGACCCAGTACTTC. Its protein product is CASSLRSGASEETQYF.

The chain is built from TRBV5-1 and TRBJ2-7; 9 nucleotides agree with TRBD1. Germline values: CDR1 SGHRS, CDR2 YFSETQ. V lost 4 bases and J lost 4; bases outside the gene matches: 6. This CDR3 is built from 14 residues. The CDR3 loop reads CASSAGQGIYEQYF. CDR3 DNA sequence: TGCGCCAGCAGCGCGGGACAGGGCATATACGAGCAGTACTTC.

This clone was seen once. The chain uses TRBV27 and TRBJ1-2; the D gene is possibly TRBD1 (6 bases). V lost 6 bases to trimming and J lost 4 bases, with 12 bases between them. The CDR3 extends over 13 amino acids. CDR1 is MNHEY and CDR2 is SMNVEV in the germline V gene (reference sequence). CDR3 protein: CASRQGEGYGYTF. For the CDR3, the DNA is TGTGCCAGCAGACAGGGCGAGGGCTATGGCTACACCTTC.

The chain carries TRBV5-4 and TRBJ2-7; TRBD1 is a possible D gene (5 bases). Trimming removed 4 bases from V and 6 bases from J, with 14 bases in between. This CDR3 comprises 13 residues. Germline V CDR1 and CDR2: SGHNT, YYREEE (reference sequence). Here the CDR3 DNA reads TGTGCCAGCAGCCCACAGGCTCCCGGCGAGCAGTACTTC. Protein sequence: CASSPQAPGEQYF. Filled out from reference TRBV5-4 and TRBJ2-7, the complete variable domain reads ETGVTQSPTHLIKTRGQQVTLRCSSQSGHNTVSWYQQALGQGPQFIFQYYREEENGRGNFPPRFSGLQFPNYSSELNVNALELDDSALYLCASSPQAPGEQYFGPGTRLTVT.

The V call is TRBV6-5, the J call TRBJ2-7; 10 positions agree with TRBD2. The CDR3 has 15 amino acids. V was pared by 6 bases and J by 3 bases, with 8 bases of the junction left unmatched. Germline CDR1 MNHEY, CDR2 SVGAGI. CDR3 residues: CASSRSGGAVYEQYF. For the CDR3, the DNA is TGTGCCAGCAGCCGCAGCGGGGGGGCTGTCTACGAGCAGTACTTC.

The chain couples TRBV24-1 to TRBJ1-5, with TRBD1 matching 7 bases. Looked up from germline, CDR1 is KGHDR and CDR2 is SFDVKD. V shed 5 bases and J 1 base; nucleotides not matched to a gene: 1. CDR3 length equals 14 residues. The CDR3 here is CATSGRGSNQPQHF. DNA for the CDR3: TGTGCCACCAGTGGCAGGGGGAGCAATCAGCCCCAGCATTTT.